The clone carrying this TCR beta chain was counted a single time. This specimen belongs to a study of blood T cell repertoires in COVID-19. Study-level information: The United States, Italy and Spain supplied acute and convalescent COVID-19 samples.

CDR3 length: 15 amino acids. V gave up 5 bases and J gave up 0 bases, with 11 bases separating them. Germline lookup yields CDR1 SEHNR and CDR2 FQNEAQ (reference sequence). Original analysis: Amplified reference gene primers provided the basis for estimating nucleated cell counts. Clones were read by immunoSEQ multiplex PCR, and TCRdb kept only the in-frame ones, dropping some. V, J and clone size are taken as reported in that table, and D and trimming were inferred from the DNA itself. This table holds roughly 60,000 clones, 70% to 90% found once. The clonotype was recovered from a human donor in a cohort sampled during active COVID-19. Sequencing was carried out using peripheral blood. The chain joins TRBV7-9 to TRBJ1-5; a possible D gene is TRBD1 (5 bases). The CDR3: CASSPDQGSNQPQHF. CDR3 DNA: TGTGCCAGCAGCCCTGATCAGGGTAGCAATCAGCCCCAGCATTTT. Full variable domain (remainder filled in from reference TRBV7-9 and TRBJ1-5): DTGVSQNPRHKITKRGQNVTFRCDPISEHNRLYWYRQTLGQGPEFLTYFQNEAQLEKSRLLSDRFSAERPKGSFSTLEIQRTEQGDSAMYLCASSPDQGSNQPQHFGDGTRLSIL.